This TCR beta chain was obtained from a study of T cell clonality in common variable immunodeficiency. The V and J ends lost 3 bases and 8 bases, in that order; junction bases with no gene match: 14. Germline V lookup: CDR1 DFQATT, CDR2 SNEGSKA (reference sequence). The CDR3 extends over 17 amino acids. General study results and limits: Fewer deletions and N-nucleotide insertions were reportedly seen in common variable immunodeficiency TCR beta sequences. TCRbeta clonality was increased in CVID versus healthy controls.

A remark on this clone: What it recognizes is unknown. The CDR3 goes on 3 residues after the read ends, and that part is filled in from the germline J gene.

Some clones are missing from TCRdb's copy, which holds only in-frame ones; the method was immunoSEQ multiplex PCR. Listed for the sample are tens of thousands of clones, none seen a single time. CVID subjects had received replacement immunoglobulin for at least one year. Heparinized whole blood, roughly 5 to 8 ml, came from each donor. The sequencing sample was made of peripheral blood mononuclear cells. The sequence was obtained from a human donor with common variable immunodeficiency. The chain recombines TRBV20-1 with TRBJ2-1, with 12 bases lining up with TRBD2. CDR3 amino acids: CSARTSGGSLHVYEQFF. Incomplete CDR3 DNA: TGCAGTGCTAGGACTAGCGGGGGTTCGCTACATGTCTATGAG.